Each of the 8 T cell receptor beta chains below was sequenced from the same sample in a study of technical replicates of blood from several donors. The table came from immunoSEQ multiplex PCR; TCRdb's copy has only in-frame clones and leaves some out. The sample has about 79,000 clones; 75% to 95% are singletons. Specimen: T cells isolated from PBMCs. Receptor source: a human donor in good health. Some clones in this sample may be carry-over from other donors' samples.

V is TRBV5-1 and J is TRBJ2-5; 8 nucleotides line up with TRBD1. V lost 3 bases, J lost 5 bases, and 12 bases stayed unmatched. The germline V gene encodes CDR1 SGHRS and CDR2 YFSETQ. CDR3 length: 16 residues. The CDR3 is CASSSLGQGQEETQYF. In nucleotides, the CDR3 is TGCGCCAGCAGCTCACTCGGACAGGGCCAGGAGGAGACCCAGTACTTC.

The chain joins TRBV27 to TRBJ2-7; a weak D match, TRBD2 (5 bases). V dropped 6 bases and J dropped 3 bases, with 12 bases sitting between them. The CDR3 consists of 13 residues. CDR1 is MNHEY and CDR2 is SMNVEV in the germline V gene (reference sequence). The CDR3 nucleotides are TGTGCCAGCAGCCTAGGACTTTTCTACGAGCAGTACTTC. As protein: CASSLGLFYEQYF.

The chain joins TRBV19 to TRBJ2-7, with TRBD1 as a possible D gene (8 bases). Germline V gene data show CDR1 as LNHDA and CDR2 as SQIVND (reference sequence). This CDR3 spans 14 amino acids. V was trimmed by 4 bases and J by 6 bases, leaving 16 bases between them. As DNA, the CDR3 is TGTGCCAGTAGTAGAGGGACAGGCGGGAGCGAGCAGTACTTC. Translation gives CASSRGTGGSEQYF.

The rearrangement links TRBV30 to TRBJ1-2, with TRBD1 as a possible D gene (5 bases). CDR3 length: 13 residues. The germline V gene has CDR1 GTSNPN and CDR2 SVGIG (reference sequence). Deletions cut 5 bases from V and 4 bases from J, with 14 bases between. The CDR3 bases are TGTGCCTGGTCCAGGGAGGGACTCTATGGCTACACCTTC. This encodes CAWSREGLYGYTF.

The rearrangement links TRBV19 to TRBJ2-6; D is ambiguous. V was cut by 9 bases and J by 1 base, with 10 bases left in between. CDR1 is LNHDA and CDR2 is SQIVND in the germline V gene (reference sequence). The CDR3 has 14 amino acids. The CDR3 DNA reads TGTGCCAGCGACACTCGGTCTGGGGCCAACGTCCTGACTTTC. It encodes CASDTRSGANVLTF.

DNA of the CDR3: TGTGCCAGCAGGACTAGCGGCTACACCGGGGAGCTGTTTTTT. It yields the protein CASRTSGYTGELFF. The chain employs TRBV27 and TRBJ2-2, with 9 bases matching TRBD2. Germline-derived CDR1 and CDR2 are MNHEY and SMNVEV (reference sequence). Trimming took 6 bases from V and 3 from J; bases not matched to a gene: 2. This CDR3 has 14 amino acids.

The chain couples TRBV10-2 to TRBJ2-2; a weak D match, TRBD1 (5 bases). V gave up 6 bases and J gave up 6 bases, with 17 bases separating them. The CDR3 is 15 amino acids. Germline CDR1 and CDR2: WSHSY and SAAADI. The CDR3 bases are TGCGCCAGCAGCGTTGGGGCCTCGATTTCCGGGGAGCTGTTTTTT. The encoded protein is CASSVGASISGELFF.

This chain links TRBV18 with TRBJ2-3; TRBD2 is a possible D gene (5 bases). The CDR3 contains 14 residues. Trimming cost V 0 bases and J 3 bases, with 7 bases left between them. Germline V gene lookup returns CDR1 KGHSH and CDR2 LQKENI. CDR3 DNA sequence: TGTGCCAGCTCACCACCTCAGCGGACAGATACGCAGTATTTT. Encoded protein: CASSPPQRTDTQYF.